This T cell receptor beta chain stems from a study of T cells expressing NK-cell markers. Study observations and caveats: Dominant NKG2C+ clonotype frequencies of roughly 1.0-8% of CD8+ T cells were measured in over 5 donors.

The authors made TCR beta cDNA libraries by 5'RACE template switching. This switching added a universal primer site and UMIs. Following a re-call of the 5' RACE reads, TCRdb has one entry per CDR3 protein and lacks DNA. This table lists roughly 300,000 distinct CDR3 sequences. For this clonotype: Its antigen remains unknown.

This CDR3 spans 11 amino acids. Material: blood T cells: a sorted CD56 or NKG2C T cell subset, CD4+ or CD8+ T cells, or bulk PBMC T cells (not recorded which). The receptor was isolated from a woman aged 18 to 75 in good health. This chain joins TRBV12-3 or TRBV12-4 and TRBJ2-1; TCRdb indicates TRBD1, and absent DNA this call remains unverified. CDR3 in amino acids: CASMGSGEQFF.